This is a list of T cell receptor beta chains from one sample in a study of cytomegalovirus exposure and HLA in healthy donors. Measured with immunoSEQ multiplex PCR; TCRdb has only the in-frame clones, and not every one. This table has about 97,000 clones, 76% appearing once. What was sequenced was PBMCs. Receptor source: a man between 40 and 49 years old in good health and CMV-seronegative. CDR3s include the opening cysteine and the closing phenylalanine or tryptophan. The D gene is left open where the match is weak. Not every row has a clone size; where given, it reads once, few, many or a size class.

D gene	V gene	J gene	clone size	CDR3 DNA	CDR3 protein
.	TRBV7-9	TRBJ2-5	.	TGTGCCAGCAGCTCTGGTACAGGGCGGGAGACCCAGTACTTC	CASSSGTGRETQYF
TRBD1	TRBV30	TRBJ1-2	.	TGTGCCTGCACAGGGGGCGCATATGGCTACACCTTC	CACTGGAYGYTF
.	TRBV5-1	TRBJ1-6	.	TGCGCCAGCAGCTTGGATACAGTAAATTCCCCCCTCCACTTT	CASSLDTVNSPLHF
.	TRBV2	TRBJ1-3	.	TGTGCCAGCAGTGAACAGGGGTCCGGAAACACCATATATTTT	CASSEQGSGNTIYF
.	TRBV30	TRBJ1-6	.	TGTGCCTGGAGTGTACGTAAGGGGTTGGTTTCACCCCTCCACTTT	CAWSVRKGLVSPLHF
.	TRBV6-6	TRBJ1-2	.	TGTGCCAGCAGTCACAACAGGGCCCTTGGCTATGGCTACACCTTC	CASSHNRALGYGYTF
.	TRBV21-1	TRBJ1-3	.	TGTGCCAGACCCGGGACAGGAGAAGAAAGGCTCTCTGGAAACACCATATATTTT	CARPGTGEERLSGNTIYF
.	TRBV6-1	TRBJ2-1	.	TGTGCCAGCAGTGAAGGGGGGACTCCCACTCCTTACAATGAGCAGTTCTTC	CASSEGGTPTPYNEQFF
.	TRBV9	TRBJ2-3	.	TGTGCCAGCAGCCCTAGGACAGACACAGATACGCAGTATTTT	CASSPRTDTDTQYF
.	TRBV6-4	TRBJ1-1	.	TGTGCCAGCAGTGCTGGGCCGAACACTGAAGCTTTCTTT	CASSAGPNTEAFF
.	TRBV6-4	TRBJ1-3	.	TGTGCCAGCAGTGACTCGGCCGGCGGACTCTCTGGAAACACCATATATTTT	CASSDSAGGLSGNTIYF
.	TRBV7-2	TRBJ1-5	.	TGTGCCAGCAGCTTAGTCGGGGATCAGCCCCAGCATTTT	CASSLVGDQPQHF
.	TRBV7-8	TRBJ2-7	.	TGTGCCAGCAGACCTGGACCGGGAGCCTCTAAAAAACAGTACTTC	CASRPGPGASKKQYF
TRBD2	TRBV10-1	TRBJ2-7	.	TGCGCCAGCAGTAAATTAGCGGGAGACTCCTACGAGCAGTACTTC	CASSKLAGDSYEQYF
.	TRBV7-9	TRBJ2-7	.	TGTGCCAGCAGCTTATCGGTCGCTTACGAGCAGTACTTC	CASSLSVAYEQYF
.	TRBV18	TRBJ2-5	.	TGTGCCAGCTCACCAAAACAGGCAGGGGTATTGGAGACCCAGTACTTC	CASSPKQAGVLETQYF
TRBD1	TRBV5-5	TRBJ1-1	few	TGTGCCAGTGGGTCTACAGGGGGCCCTGAAGCTTTCTTT	CASGSTGGPEAFF
TRBD1	TRBV7-9	TRBJ1-2	.	TGTGCCAGCAGCTTCCTTTCCGATGGCAGGGGGCTTCGGGATGGCTACACCTTC	CASSFLSDGRGLRDGYTF
TRBD1	TRBV7-9	TRBJ2-7	.	TGTTCCAGCAGCTTAGGACAGGGCGGCGAGCAGTACTTC	CSSSLGQGGEQYF
TRBD1	TRBV5-4	TRBJ1-2	.	TGTGCCACCCAGACAGGGAACTATGGCTACACCTTC	CATQTGNYGYTF
TRBD1	TRBV30	TRBJ1-5	.	TGTGCCTGGAGTCCCGACAGGGGGGATCAGCCCCAGCATTTT	CAWSPDRGDQPQHF
.	TRBV19	TRBJ2-5	.	TGTGCCAGTAGTATAGTACCGGCGGAGGTGGAGACCCAGTACTTC	CASSIVPAEVETQYF
.	TRBV7-9	TRBJ1-2	.	TGTGCCAGCAGCCCGGGTGGGGGCGCGGTCTATGGCTACACCTTC	CASSPGGGAVYGYTF
.	TRBV10-2	TRBJ1-6	.	TGCGCCAGCAGAAGTAGAGCAGGGGATATGGGATCACCCCTCCACTTT	CASRSRAGDMGSPLHF
.	TRBV19	TRBJ1-2	.	TGTGCCAGTAGTATTGCGGGAAATGGCTACACCTTC	CASSIAGNGYTF
.	TRBV6-6	TRBJ1-2	few	TGTGCCAGCAACACCGGGACTGTGGATGGCTACACCTTC	CASNTGTVDGYTF
TRBD1	TRBV5-1	TRBJ2-5	.	TGCGCCAGCAGCTTGGGTGACAGGGCGGAGACCCAGTACTTC	CASSLGDRAETQYF
.	TRBV19	TRBJ1-5	.	TGTGCCAGTCACGACAGGTCGATGGGTCAGCCCCAGCATTTT	CASHDRSMGQPQHF
TRBD1	TRBV15	TRBJ2-3	few	TGTGCCACCAGCAGGGACAGGGGGAAAGCAAATACGCAGTATTTT	CATSRDRGKANTQYF
.	TRBV6-1	TRBJ1-2	.	TGTGCCAGCAGTATCCAGGACAGCGTTAACTATGGCTACACCTTC	CASSIQDSVNYGYTF
.	TRBV10-3	TRBJ1-1	once	TGTGCCACCCAGGGCACGGGCACTGGAGCTTTCTTT	CATQGTGTGAFF
.	TRBV18	TRBJ1-1	.	TGTGCCAGCTCACCAAGCTCAGGGATGAGCACTGAAGCTTTCTTT	CASSPSSGMSTEAFF
TRBD2	TRBV5-1	TRBJ2-3	few	TGCGCCAGCAGCCCCAGACTACTAGCGGGGGGACCAATTAGCACAGATACGCAGTATTTT	CASSPRLLAGGPISTDTQYF
.	TRBV7-9	TRBJ2-7	.	TGTTCCAGCAGCCAGACAGTCTCCTACGAGCAGTACTTC	CSSSQTVSYEQYF
TRBD2	TRBV7-8	TRBJ2-3	.	TGTGCCAGCAGCTTAGGAGGGACTAGCGGGGCTTCTAGCACAGATACGCAGTATTTT	CASSLGGTSGASSTDTQYF
TRBD2	TRBV5-1	TRBJ2-3	few	TGCGCCAGCAGCTCCGGGGGGGCCACAGATACGCAGTATTTT	CASSSGGATDTQYF
TRBD2	TRBV29-1	TRBJ2-3	.	TGCAGCGTTGGGGTAGCGGGGGGCTGGGCAGATACGCAGTATTTT	CSVGVAGGWADTQYF
TRBD1	TRBV6-5	TRBJ1-5	.	TGTGCCAGCAGCCGGACAGGAGGGGGGTCGGCCCAGCATTTT	CASSRTGGGSAQHF
.	TRBV5-1	TRBJ2-2	.	TGCGCCAGCAGTAAAGAACCGGGGGATACCGGGGAGCTGTTTTTT	CASSKEPGDTGELFF
TRBD1	TRBV5-5	TRBJ2-7	.	TGTGCCAGCAGCCCTGACAGGGGCTACGAGCAGTACTTC	CASSPDRGYEQYF
.	TRBV18	TRBJ2-7	.	TGTGCCAGCTCCCCACCTTGGTCGAGGGCCGAGCAGTACTTC	CASSPPWSRAEQYF
TRBD2	TRBV11-3	TRBJ2-2	.	TGTGCCAGCAGCTTCTCTAGCGGGGGGATCACCGGGGAGCTGTTTTTT	CASSFSSGGITGELFF
.	TRBV7-9	TRBJ1-4	few	TGTTCCAGCAGTTCAGAGGGTCGTCAGCCACTGTTTTTT	CSSSSEGRQPLFF
TRBD1	TRBV27	TRBJ1-2	.	TGTGCCAGCAGCCTAGACAGGGATCACTATGGCTACACCTTC	CASSLDRDHYGYTF
TRBD1	TRBV6-5	TRBJ1-2	.	TGTGCCAGCAGTTATACGACAGGGTTCGGTGGCTACACCTTC	CASSYTTGFGGYTF
.	TRBV28	TRBJ2-1	.	TGTGCCACCAAACAGGGAGCAATATACAATGAGCAGTTCTTC	CATKQGAIYNEQFF
.	TRBV29-1	TRBJ1-1	few	TGCAGCGCCGGGGAAGGGCCACTCCCTGAAGCTTTCTTT	CSAGEGPLPEAFF
.	TRBV10-3	TRBJ1-1	.	TGTGCCATCAGTGAGGTCGGGGGGCCCACTGAAGCTTTCTTT	CAISEVGGPTEAFF
.	TRBV30	TRBJ1-4	.	TGTGCCAGCTTCCGCAGGGTGGACGAAAAACTGTTTTTT	CASFRRVDEKLFF
.	TRBV6-5	TRBJ1-6	.	TGTGCCAGCAGTTACGAGGGGAGGAATTCACCCCTCCACTTT	CASSYEGRNSPLHF
.	TRBV6-5	TRBJ1-4	.	TGTGCCAGCAGGCGAACAGGGACAATGAGGGAAAAACTGTTTTTT	CASRRTGTMREKLFF